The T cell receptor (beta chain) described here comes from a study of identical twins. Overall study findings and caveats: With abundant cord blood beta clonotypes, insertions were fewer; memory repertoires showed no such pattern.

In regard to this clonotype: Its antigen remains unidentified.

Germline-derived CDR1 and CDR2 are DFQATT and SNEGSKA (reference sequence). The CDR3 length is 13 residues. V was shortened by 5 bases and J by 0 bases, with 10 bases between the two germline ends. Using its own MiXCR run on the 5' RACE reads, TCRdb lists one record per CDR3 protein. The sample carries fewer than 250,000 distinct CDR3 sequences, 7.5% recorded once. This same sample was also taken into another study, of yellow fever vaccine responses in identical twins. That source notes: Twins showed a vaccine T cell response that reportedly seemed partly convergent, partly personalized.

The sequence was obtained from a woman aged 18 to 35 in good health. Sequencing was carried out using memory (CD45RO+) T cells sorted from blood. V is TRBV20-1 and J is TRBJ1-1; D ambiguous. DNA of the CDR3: TGCAGTGCTCGGACCGATTTGAACACTGAAGCTTTCTTT. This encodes CSARTDLNTEAFF.